A single sample is the source of the 22 T cell receptor beta chains below, sequenced in a study of T-cell memory formation after mild COVID-19. TCRdb passed the 5' RACE reads through MiXCR, listing each CDR3 protein once. The repertoire includes just under 550,000 distinct CDR3 sequences, 20% of them detected once, and about 12% sits in the top ten. The source material was PBMCs or a T cell subset sorted from them (not recorded which). The source of these receptors is an adult woman who had mild COVID-19 (a few samples of this study predate the infection). Cell type and time point are not known.

The rearrangement uses TRBV11-2 and TRBJ2-3; 8 bases fit TRBD2. This CDR3 is built from 15 residues. V lost 2 bases and J lost 9; bases outside the gene matches: 10. Germline V gives CDR1 SGHAT, CDR2 FQNNGV. The CDR3 region is CASSLPGLDASTQYF. The DNA of the CDR3 is TGTGCCAGCAGCTTACCGGGACTAGATGCGTCGACGCAGTATTTT.

The chain recombines TRBV7-9 with TRBJ1-1; the D is unclear. CDR1 and CDR2 from the germline V gene are SEHNR and FQNEAQ (reference sequence). V was cut by 6 bases and J by 0 bases, with 14 bases left in between. This CDR3 has 15 amino acids. CDR3 region: CASRSPAKLNTEAFF. The CDR3 DNA follows: TGTGCCAGCAGGAGCCCGGCCAAACTGAACACTGAAGCTTTCTTT.

DNA for the CDR3: TGTGCCAGTAGTAAACCAGGGGATAGCAATCAGCCCCAGCATTTT. Translation gives CASSKPGDSNQPQHF. The chain carries TRBV19 and TRBJ1-5, with a weak D call TRBD1 (6 bases). Between the trimmed V and J ends, which lost 4 bases and 0 bases, there was a span of 10 bases. The CDR3 totals 15 residues. Germline values: CDR1 LNHDA, CDR2 SQIVND (reference sequence).

This clonotype was found a few times. The chain uses TRBV7-9 and TRBJ2-7, with 11 nucleotides matching TRBD2. Germline assignment: CDR1 SEHNR and CDR2 FQNEAQ (reference sequence). The junction had 6 bases not matched to a gene; V was cut back by 2 bases and J by 6 bases. The CDR3 sequence is 15 residues long. The CDR3 reads CASSLTGTSGSEQYF. CDR3 bases: TGTGCCAGCAGCTTAACCGGGACTAGCGGAAGCGAGCAGTACTTC.

The V gene is TRBV7-9, the J gene TRBJ2-7; TRBD1 aligns across 9 bases. The CDR3 is 13 residues long. Per germline, CDR1 SEHNR and CDR2 FQNEAQ (reference sequence). The ends lost 0 bases at V and 11 bases at J; junction bases unmatched: 5. This CDR3 is CASSLAQGASKYF. The CDR3 DNA is TGTGCCAGCAGCTTAGCACAGGGGGCGTCGAAGTACTTC.

This clonotype has only a few counts. The rearrangement uses TRBV12-3 or TRBV12-4 and TRBJ1-1, with D perhaps TRBD1 (5 bases). There are 14 residues in the CDR3. Trimming pared 1 base from V and 3 bases from J, leaving 9 bases between. CDR3 sequence: CASSLGRVDTEAFF. Here the CDR3 DNA reads TGTGCCAGCAGTTTAGGCAGGGTTGACACTGAAGCTTTCTTT.

This clonotype was seen more than once but under ten times. The chain has TRBV10-2 and TRBJ1-6; the D is unclear. The V gene's germline CDR1 is WSHSY and CDR2 SAAADI. Between the trimmed V and J ends, which lost 3 bases and 5 bases, there was a span of 8 bases. The length of the CDR3 is 14 residues. CDR3 DNA: TGCGCCAGCAGTGATGGCAAGAATAATTCACCCCTCCACTTT. Protein sequence: CASSDGKNNSPLHF.

The sample holds a few counts of this clonotype. The V call is TRBV30, the J call TRBJ2-7, with D tentatively TRBD2 (6 bases). CDR1 and CDR2 from the germline V gene are GTSNPN and SVGIG (reference sequence). Trimming stripped 0 bases from V and 11 bases from J, with 17 bases between. CDR3 length: 13 residues. CDR3 DNA: TGTGCCTGGAGTGTATTCGGGGGACGCCGGGAGTACTTC. It translates to CAWSVFGGRREYF.

This clonotype has ten or more counts. The junction departs from germline at one end; a sequencing error may be responsible. This sequence joins TRBV18 and TRBJ2-1, with 10 bases matching TRBD2. The CDR3 consists of 14 residues. Germline V lookup: CDR1 KGHSH, CDR2 LQKENI. Here the CDR3 reads CASSPLAGNNEQFF. CDR3 coding DNA: TGTGCCAGCTCCCCACTAGCGGGGAACAATGAGCAGTTCTTC.

The genes are TRBV15 and TRBJ1-2; TRBD1 is a possible D gene (6 bases). The CDR3 runs to 18 residues. Germline assignment: CDR1 LNHNV and CDR2 YYDKDF (reference sequence). V was trimmed by 1 base and J by 2 bases, leaving 20 bases between them. The CDR3 sequence is CATSRGRATGDRNYGYTF. The CDR3 coding sequence is TGTGCCACCAGCAGAGGCCGCGCGACAGGAGACCGAAACTATGGCTACACCTTC.

The chain is built from TRBV6-4 and TRBJ2-7, with 10 positions matching TRBD2. In germline, CDR1 is MRHNA, CDR2 SNTAGT. V was clipped by 0 bases and J by 5 bases; unmatched bases: 13. The CDR3 covers 18 residues. The CDR3 reads CASSDSTASGGLKHEQYV. The CDR3 DNA reads TGTGCCAGCAGTGACTCGACGGCTAGCGGGGGCCTTAAGCACGAGCAGTACGTC.

There are many counts of this clonotype. This chain links TRBV18 with TRBJ2-3, with 7 bases aligning to TRBD1. CDR1 KGHSH and CDR2 LQKENI come from the germline V gene. After removal of 2 bases from V and 1 base from J, the junction contained 3 bases not matched to a gene. This CDR3 is 15 amino acids long. This CDR3 is CASSPDRVRTDTQYF. CDR3 in DNA: TGTGCCAGCTCACCAGACAGGGTTCGCACAGATACGCAGTATTTT.

The J gene is TRBJ2-7, the V gene TRBV7-2; 9 bases are shared with TRBD2. CDR3 size: 15 residues. Germline V gene data show CDR1 as SGHTA and CDR2 as FQGNSA. After removal of 5 bases from V and 3 bases from J, the junction contained 8 bases not matched to a gene. CDR3 DNA: TGTGCCAGCAGCCCCCTTAGCGGGAGTTTCTACGAGCAGTACTTC. Its translation: CASSPLSGSFYEQYF.

In its sample, this clonotype was seen a few times. The V and J genes are TRBV5-1 and TRBJ2-7; 7 bases agree with TRBD2. The CDR3 has 14 amino acids. The V gene end was trimmed by 0 bases and the J gene end by 5 bases; junction bases not matched to a gene: 5. The germline CDR1 and CDR2 sequences are SGHRS and YFSETQ. The CDR3 sequence is CASSLGLAKDEQYF. Written as DNA, the CDR3 is TGCGCCAGCAGCTTGGGACTAGCCAAGGACGAGCAGTACTTC.

The chain carries TRBV5-8 and TRBJ1-2; D is ambiguous. The CDR3 sequence is 15 residues long. Trimming left V 3 bases short and J 4 bases short, with 16 bases between. The V gene's germline CDR1 is SGHTS and CDR2 YDEGEE. In DNA, the CDR3 is TGTGCCAGCAGCTCCGGCGGGTACAACTCCTATGGCTACACCTTC. Translation gives CASSSGGYNSYGYTF. Full variable domain (remainder filled in from reference TRBV5-8 and TRBJ1-2): EAGVTQSPTHLIKTRGQQATLRCSPISGHTSVYWYQQALGLGLQFLLWYDEGEERNRGNFPPRFSGRQFPNYSSELNVNALELEDSALYLCASSSGGYNSYGYTFGSGTRLTVV.

This clonotype has more than one count but fewer than ten. The chain is built from TRBV12-3 or TRBV12-4 and TRBJ2-1; 7 bases match TRBD1. The CDR3 has 15 amino acids. Trimming removed 3 bases from V and 4 bases from J; junction bases left unmatched: 6. CDR3 region: CASSFGTAAYNEQFF. DNA of the CDR3: TGTGCCAGCAGTTTCGGGACAGCGGCATACAATGAGCAGTTCTTC.

V and J are TRBV12-3 or TRBV12-4 and TRBJ1-1; 12 positions match TRBD1. The CDR3 loop spans 15 amino acids. V gave up 7 bases and J gave up 5 bases; unmatched junction bases: 8. The CDR3 DNA reads as TGTGCCAGCACCCGGGACAGGGGGCGGAGGACTGAAGCTTTCTTT. It encodes CASTRDRGRRTEAFF.

This clonotype was detected only a few times. The J gene is TRBJ2-1, the V gene TRBV5-1; 7 bases match TRBD1. CDR3 size: 14 residues. The V and J ends lost 0 bases and 7 bases, in that order; junction bases with no gene match: 4. CDR1 SGHRS and CDR2 YFSETQ come from the germline V gene. CDR3 nucleotide sequence: TGCGCCAGCAGCTTGGCCCAGACAGGGAATGAGCAGTTCTTC. This sequence encodes CASSLAQTGNEQFF.

This rearrangement joins TRBV7-9 to TRBJ1-2; tentative D call: TRBD1 (5 bases). V lost 3 bases, J lost 5 bases, and 13 bases lay in between. Per germline, CDR1 SEHNR and CDR2 FQNEAQ (reference sequence). CDR3 length equals 14 residues. CDR3 coding DNA: TGTGCCAGCAGCTTGTCTGGCCCAGGGTATGGCTACACCTTC. It codes for CASSLSGPGYGYTF. The variable domain in full, completed from reference TRBV7-9 and TRBJ1-2, reads DTGVSQNPRHKITKRGQNVTFRCDPISEHNRLYWYRQTLGQGPEFLTYFQNEAQLEKSRLLSDRFSAERPKGSFSTLEIQRTEQGDSAMYLCASSLSGPGYGYTFGSGTRLTVV.

This chain uses TRBV20-1 with TRBJ2-4, with D possibly TRBD2 on 5 matching bases. The CDR3 contains 15 residues. V gave up 5 bases and J gave up 3 bases, with 17 bases separating them. Germline-derived CDR1 and CDR2 are DFQATT and SNEGSKA (reference sequence). The DNA of the CDR3 is TGCAGTGCTGGACGGACTGGTGTCGGCAAAAACATTCAGTACTTC. Translation: CSAGRTGVGKNIQYF.

This chain connects TRBV2 to TRBJ1-2; D may be TRBD1 (6 bases). The CDR3 length is 18 residues. Between the trimmed V and J ends, which lost 6 bases and 3 bases, there was a span of 26 bases. The germline V gene has CDR1 SNHLY and CDR2 FYNNEI. The CDR3 is CASSPDRATGYLYYGYTF. The CDR3 region has the DNA TGTGCCAGCAGCCCGGACAGAGCCACAGGGTACCTTTACTATGGCTACACCTTC.

In its sample, this clonotype was seen a few times. The chain is built from TRBV7-9 and TRBJ2-7; maybe TRBD1 (5 bases). V gave up 5 bases and J gave up 3 bases, with 17 bases separating them. CDR3 size: 15 residues. Germline CDR1 and CDR2: SEHNR and FQNEAQ (reference sequence). The CDR3 nucleotides read TGTGCCAGCAGCGATTGGGGCCGCTTAGGCTACGAGCAGTACTTC. It codes for CASSDWGRLGYEQYF.